This T cell receptor beta chain was obtained from a study of monozygotic twins with cystic fibrosis. The study, taken as a whole, reports: Monozygotic CF twins shared more identical nucleotide clonotypes than unrelated patients.

The table came from immunoSEQ multiplex PCR; TCRdb's copy has only in-frame clones and leaves some out. The sample consists of 34,000 or so clones, 90% to 95% of them appearing once. The CDR3 runs 15 residues. In germline, CDR1 is LGHNA, CDR2 YSLEER. J gave up 5 bases and V 3 bases, and 8 bases lay outside the gene matches. As regards this clone: The antigen remains undetermined.

This sequence joins TRBV4-3 and TRBJ1-2, with 8 bases aligning to TRBD1. Sequenced: blood. The source of this sequence is a boy younger than 10 with cystic fibrosis. CDR3 DNA: TGCGCCAGCAGCCAGGACTCCGGACAGGGATATGGCTACACCTTC. The encoded protein is CASSQDSGQGYGYTF.